A selection of T cell receptor beta chains follows, all from one sample in a study of cytomegalovirus exposure and HLA in healthy donors. Assay: immunoSEQ multiplex PCR; the TCRdb copy retains only in-frame clones and omits some. The table records about 130,000 clones, under 90% of them present only once. Material: PBMCs. The receptors shown here come from a woman between 40 and 55 years old in good health and CMV-seronegative. Each CDR3 is given with its conserved first and last residue. The D gene is left open where the match is weak. Only part of the rows carry a size: once, few, many, or a class if the clone is expanded.

v_call	clone_size	j_call	d_call	cdr3_nt	cdr3_aa
TRBV13	once	TRBJ1-1	-	TGTGCCAGCAGCTTAGTTCCAGGGGTGGACACTGAAGCTTTCTTT	CASSLVPGVDTEAFF
TRBV11-1	-	TRBJ2-7	-	TGTGCCAGCAGCTCCAGACTGGGTTCCTACGAGCAGTACTTC	CASSSRLGSYEQYF
TRBV7-2	-	TRBJ2-7	-	TGTGCCAGCAGCTCGAGCTCCTACGAGCAGTACTTC	CASSSSSYEQYF
TRBV15	-	TRBJ1-2	-	TGTGCCACCAGCAGAGAGCAGGGGACGTATGGCTACACCTTC	CATSREQGTYGYTF
TRBV28	-	TRBJ2-1	-	TGTGCCATTTCGCTCGCGGGGCGCGACAATGAGCAGTTCTTC	CAISLAGRDNEQFF
TRBV12-5	once	TRBJ2-1	-	TGTGCTAGTGGCGCGGACTGGGGGCAGTTCTTC	CASGADWGQFF
TRBV19	-	TRBJ2-2	TRBD1	TGTGCCAGTACCCCGGGACAGCTCACCGGGGAGCTGTTTTTT	CASTPGQLTGELFF
TRBV6-4	-	TRBJ2-2	-	TGTGCCAGCAGTTTGGAGGGGACCGGGGAGCTGTTTTTT	CASSLEGTGELFF
TRBV19	-	TRBJ2-3	TRBD1	TGTGCCAGTAGTATTGGCGGCGGGACAGGGGGTTCAGATACGCAGTATTTT	CASSIGGGTGGSDTQYF
TRBV14	-	TRBJ2-2	-	TGTGCCAGCAGCCAAGAAGGACAGTTGAACACCGGGGAGCTGTTTTTT	CASSQEGQLNTGELFF
TRBV15	-	TRBJ1-5	-	TGTGCCACCAGCAGAGATCGGGGGGGACTTCAGCCCCAGCATTTT	CATSRDRGGLQPQHF
TRBV5-1	-	TRBJ2-2	TRBD2	TGCGCCAGCAGGGATAGCGGGAGGCCCGGGGAGCTGTTTTTT	CASRDSGRPGELFF
TRBV19	-	TRBJ1-1	-	TGTGCCAGTACGGGGGTCTTGGACACTGAAGCTTTCTTT	CASTGVLDTEAFF
TRBV4-3	-	TRBJ2-3	-	TGCGCCAGCAGCCAAGATCTCCAGGACGGGGGTGGAGCAGATACGCAGTATTTT	CASSQDLQDGGGADTQYF
TRBV29-1	-	TRBJ1-1	-	TGCAGCGTTGAAGTAGGACAGAAAGGCTTCTTT	CSVEVGQKGFF
TRBV6-1	-	TRBJ2-7	TRBD2	TGTGCCAGCAGTGAAGCGGCAGCGGGAGCAGGGTACGAGCAGTACTTC	CASSEAAAGAGYEQYF
TRBV4-2	-	TRBJ2-1	TRBD2	TGTGCCAGCAGCCAAGGACTAGCGGGGGGCCTTAGTCGGAATGAGCAGTTCTTC	CASSQGLAGGLSRNEQFF
TRBV16	-	TRBJ1-1	-	TGTGCCAGCATCCCCGTTTTGAACACTGAAGCTTTCTTT	CASIPVLNTEAFF
TRBV11-2	-	TRBJ2-7	-	TGTGCCAGCAGCCCCCTATGGTCCGTCTACGAGCAGTACTTC	CASSPLWSVYEQYF
TRBV6-5	-	TRBJ2-7	TRBD2	TGTGCCAGCACCGGAGCGGGAGGAAAAAACGAGCAGTACTTC	CASTGAGGKNEQYF
TRBV5-4	-	TRBJ2-5	TRBD2	TGTGCCAGCAGCTTGAAAGTAGCGGGGGCCCGCCAAGAGACCCAGTACTTC	CASSLKVAGARQETQYF
TRBV4-1	-	TRBJ1-2	TRBD1	TGCGCCAGCAGCCAAGCGGGACAGGGGGCCTGGGGAGACTATGGCTACACCTTC	CASSQAGQGAWGDYGYTF
TRBV29-1	-	TRBJ2-7	-	TGCAGCGTTCTCTACCGGGACAAGGGCTACGAGCAGTACTTC	CSVLYRDKGYEQYF
TRBV19	-	TRBJ1-5	-	TGTGCCAGTAGTATTGGGGGACACCGCAATCAGCCCCAGCATTTT	CASSIGGHRNQPQHF
TRBV9	-	TRBJ2-2	-	TGTGCCAGCAGCTCTCCGCCAGGGAATACCGGGGAGCTGTTTTTT	CASSSPPGNTGELFF
TRBV6-1	-	TRBJ2-7	-	TGTGCCAGCAGTGACGGACAGCTAGCCTACGAGCAGTACTTC	CASSDGQLAYEQYF
TRBV4-2	few	TRBJ1-5	-	TGTGCCAGCAGCCAAGGCGGGGGAAGCAATCAGCCCCAGCATTTT	CASSQGGGSNQPQHF
TRBV28	-	TRBJ2-1	TRBD2	TGTGCCAGCAGTTCCGGGACTAGCGGGAGAGATAACAATGAGCAGTTCTTC	CASSSGTSGRDNNEQFF
TRBV15	-	TRBJ2-7	TRBD1	TGTGCCACCAGCACGGACAGGGCCTACGAGCAGTACTTC	CATSTDRAYEQYF
TRBV7-3	few	TRBJ2-2	-	TGTGCCAGCAGCCCTTCAGCGAACACCGGGGAGCTGTTTTTT	CASSPSANTGELFF
TRBV6-5	once	TRBJ1-2	-	TGTGCCAGCAGGGCAGGGGCCCTCTTGAGAGGCTACACCTTC	CASRAGALLRGYTF
TRBV5-1	-	TRBJ1-5	TRBD1	TGCGCCAGCAGCCTCGTCCCGGGACAGGGCTATCAGCCCCAGCATTTT	CASSLVPGQGYQPQHF
TRBV10-3	-	TRBJ2-3	TRBD2	TGTGCCATCAGTGCGCTAGCGGGGCGCCCCGACACAGATACGCAGTATTTT	CAISALAGRPDTDTQYF
TRBV19	-	TRBJ1-5	TRBD1	TGTGCCAGTAGTATTGCAGGGGGCAGTCAGCCCCAGCATTTT	CASSIAGGSQPQHF
TRBV6-5	-	TRBJ1-2	TRBD1	TGTGCCAGCAGTTCCTACCCCCGGACAGGGATCTATGGCTACACCTTC	CASSSYPRTGIYGYTF
TRBV25-1	-	TRBJ2-7	TRBD1	TGTGCCAGCAGTCCCCGACAGGGCCTCTCCTACGAGCAGTACTTC	CASSPRQGLSYEQYF